This TCR beta chain was documented in a study of blood T cell repertoires in COVID-19 (dated by TCRdb to about 2020). Context from the whole study: Samples covering the acute and convalescent phases of COVID-19 were provided by collaborators in the United States, Italy and Spain. Subjects who had been exposed to COVID-19, were actively infected with it, or had recovered from it provided the deeply sampled blood TCRbeta repertoires that made up the dataset. The prospective study material was composed of cDNA or gDNA derived from T cells, B-cell-depleted T cells, or PBMCs. Samples came from the ongoing ImmuneRACE study (first 160 participants) plus 1,254 subjects from 6 global collaborators. The repertoires were released in a freely available public database meant as a resource for research on the immune response to SARS-CoV-2. Where available, HLA class I and class II types were taken from metadata supplied by the sample provider and were not determined by assay-based typing. A de-identified subject ID, COVID-19 status, age in years and sex were almost always included in the sample metadata. The investigation overall reported the following: The amount of clinical and demographic metadata varied by source and participant and was provided uncurated.

Another Seattle source contributed samples from volunteer blood donors who had recovered from COVID-19. Whole blood was collected in K2EDTA tubes by collaborating institutions according to the institutions' own protocols. For TCRbeta analysis, collaborators shipped samples as frozen whole blood, isolated PBMCs, or DNA extracted from either of those sample types. The CDR1 and CDR2 encoded by the germline V gene are MNHNS and SASEGT. V drops 3 bases and J drops 7 bases, leaving 13 bases in between. Spanning cysteine to phenylalanine, the CDR3 consists of 14 amino acids. Of all the DNA, just the CDR3 is kept, 42 bases in frame from base 1. Details on this clone: Its antigen specificity is not known. Base qualities are missing; no much larger clone stands one base away.

TCRbeta CDR3 regions were amplified from genomic DNA using the immunoSEQ Assay, a bias-controlled multiplex PCR. The paper's data handling went like this. The number of nucleated cells in each sample was estimated from the amplification of reference gene primers within the assay. Sequence reads were collapsed and filtered to measure the absolute abundance of every unique TCRbeta CDR3 rearrangement. For each sample, productive Simpson clonality was calculated as the square root of Simpson's diversity index over productive rearrangements. Drawn from immuneACCESS, this table holds only the in-frame rearrangements with V and J called that TCRdb kept. Clones are partly lost; checked studies trace under half to an unresolved V gene and leave the rest unexplained. V and J calls and clone size are copied from that table; D and trimming were computed from the DNA. This sample comprises a few hundred thousand clones, roughly 82% of them detected only once. The top ten constitute 2% to 2.5% of the sample.

Material: peripheral blood. The receptor's source is a man aged 40-55 years who had recovered from COVID-19. This chain is built from TRBV6-1 and TRBJ2-1, with a tentative D gene TRBD1 over 5 matching bases. Here is the DNA: TGTGCCAGCAGTGACAGGGAATCGGGTAATGAGCAGTTCTTC. The encoded protein is CASSDRESGNEQFF.